This TCR beta chain appears in the sequencing data of a study of blood T cell repertoires in COVID-19. This clone was seen only a few times. From germline, CDR1 is SGHRS and CDR2 YFSETQ. V was pared by 7 bases and J by 0 bases, with 13 bases between. CDR3 length: 14 amino acids. The data were produced by immunoSEQ multiplex PCR, yet TCRdb's version contains in-frame clones alone and is incomplete. The sample yields fewer than 200,000 clones, around 87% seen once. What was sequenced was peripheral blood. The V gene is TRBV5-1, the J gene TRBJ1-1; D not resolved. This TCR derives from a middle-aged man with active or convalescent COVID-19. The CDR3 nucleotides are TGCGCCAGCGACCCCGGAGGCATGAACACTGAAGCTTTCTTT. Translated, it gives CASDPGGMNTEAFF.